These 25 T cell receptor beta chains were sequenced from one sample in a study of cytomegalovirus exposure and HLA in healthy donors (TCRdb year 2017). To prepare the library, the immunoSEQ multiplex PCR assay was applied. For the multiplex PCR, a mixture combining 60 forward primers for TCR Vbeta segments and 13 reverse primers for TCR Jbeta segments was used. TCRdb's version of the immuneACCESS table is confined to in-frame rearrangements and falls short of the full clone set. An unresolved V gene accounts for under half of the shortfall where checked; the remainder is of unknown origin. Present in this sample are about 100,000 clones, roughly three quarters of which were seen just once. The biggest ten clones account for around 0.74% of the sample. Sequencing was performed on PBMCs. These receptors were taken from a woman aged 55-70 years in good health and CMV-seronegative.

The V call is TRBV2, the J call TRBJ2-7, with 7 nucleotides matching TRBD1. Germline CDR1 is SNHLY and CDR2 is FYNNEI. V was clipped by 6 bases and J by 0 bases; unmatched bases: 11. This CDR3 region has 16 residues. DNA of the CDR3: TGTGCCAGCAGGCGAGCCCTCCAGGGGGTCTCCTACGAGCAGTACTTC. It codes for CASRRALQGVSYEQYF.

This chain uses TRBV29-1 with TRBJ2-5; 8 positions match TRBD1. Germline assignment: CDR1 SQVTM and CDR2 ANQGSEA. The trim removed 7 bases at V and 4 bases at J, leaving 8 bases unmatched. This CDR3 region has 13 residues. The DNA of the CDR3 is TGCAGCGGATGGACAGGGAGTGGAGAGACCCAGTACTTC. Its protein product is CSGWTGSGETQYF.

V usage is TRBV5-1 and J usage is TRBJ1-3; 8 bases fit TRBD1. The V gene end was trimmed by 1 base and the J gene end by 0 bases; junction bases not matched to a gene: 0. The CDR3 totals 15 residues. CDR1 and CDR2 from the germline V gene are SGHRS and YFSETQ. The CDR3, as DNA: TGCGCCAGCAGCTTGACAGGGGGCTCTGGAAACACCATATATTTT. Translating it yields CASSLTGGSGNTIYF.

V usage is TRBV23-1 and J usage is TRBJ2-3; 8 bases match TRBD1. TRBV23-1 is placed among ORFs of uncertain function. Losses at the gene ends were 7 bases for V and 5 bases for J; bases not matched to a gene: 14. This CDR3 comprises 16 residues. In nucleotides, the CDR3 is TGCGCCAGCAATCACGGACAGGGCGCGAACCAAGATACGCAGTATTTT. It yields the protein CASNHGQGANQDTQYF.

The gene calls are TRBV28 and TRBJ1-1; 8 bases agree with TRBD1. Germline loops: CDR1 MDHEN, CDR2 SYDVKM. V was clipped by 2 bases and J by 1 base; unmatched bases: 6. The CDR3 is made up of 16 amino acids. The chain's CDR3 is CASSLRRGPANTEAFF. CDR3 DNA: TGTGCCAGCAGTTTACGCAGGGGGCCAGCGAACACTGAAGCTTTCTTT. Supplemented by reference TRBV28 and TRBJ1-1, the full variable domain reads DVKVTQSSRYLVKRTGEKVFLECVQDMDHENMFWYRQDPGLGLRLIYFSYDVKMKEKGDIPEGYSVSREKKERFSLILESASTNQTSMYLCASSLRRGPANTEAFFGQGTRLTVV.

The rearrangement joins TRBV15 to TRBJ1-1, with D tentatively TRBD1 (5 bases). Trimming removed 1 base at V and 5 bases at J, with 14 bases between. CDR3 length equals 15 residues. Germline V gene lookup returns CDR1 LNHNV and CDR2 YYDKDF (reference sequence). The CDR3: CATSRVEAGWTEAFF. The CDR3 bases are TGTGCCACCAGCAGAGTAGAGGCAGGGTGGACTGAAGCTTTCTTT.

V and J are TRBV6-6 and TRBJ1-1; possibly TRBD1 for D (6 bases). V was shortened by 5 bases and J by 6 bases, with 16 bases between the two germline ends. CDR1 and CDR2 (germline): MNHNY, SVGAGI (reference sequence). The CDR3 contains 14 residues. The CDR3 DNA sequence: TGTGCCAGCAGTCCCAACACCGAGGGGGCTGAAGCTTTCTTT. It encodes CASSPNTEGAEAFF.

The table lists this clone with a few counts. This chain connects TRBV29-1 to TRBJ1-1; D is uncertain. The germline gives CDR1 SQVTM, CDR2 ANQGSEA. The CDR3 length is 13 residues. V was trimmed by 4 bases and J by 4 bases, leaving 13 bases between them. The CDR3 nucleotides read TGCAGCGTTGTAACCGGGGTGAGCACTGAAGCTTTCTTT. It specifies CSVVTGVSTEAFF.

This clone was seen only a few times. The chain uses TRBV7-6 and TRBJ2-7; D call uncertain. This CDR3 has 16 residues. Germline V gene sequence: CDR1 SGHVS, CDR2 FNYEAQ. V shed 5 bases and J shed 6 bases, with 23 bases lying between them. CDR3 sequence reads: CASSPQAESYIREQYF. CDR3 coding DNA: TGTGCCAGCAGCCCCCAGGCCGAGTCCTATATACGCGAGCAGTACTTC.

This rearrangement joins TRBV9 to TRBJ1-1; the D gene is possibly TRBD1 (6 bases). The germline V and J ends were trimmed by 4 bases and 3 bases, with 13 bases remaining between them. CDR3 size: 14 residues. Per the germline V gene, CDR1 is SGDLS and CDR2 is YYNGEE. CDR3: CASSSRPGDTEAFF. CDR3 in DNA: TGTGCCAGCAGCTCACGCCCAGGGGACACTGAAGCTTTCTTT.

The rearrangement links TRBV5-8 to TRBJ1-5; 7 bases map to TRBD1. J was trimmed by 8 bases and V by 0 bases; bases with no gene match: 11. The germline gives CDR1 SGHTS, CDR2 YDEGEE. This CDR3 is 16 amino acids long. Here the CDR3 reads CASSLAGDRQYEPQHF. The CDR3 nucleotides read TGTGCCAGCAGCTTGGCCGGGGACAGACAATACGAGCCCCAGCATTTT.

The chain uses TRBV7-8 and TRBJ1-3; D unresolved. With 1 base removed from V and 2 bases from J, the gap between germline ends came to 9 bases. Germline CDR1 is SGHVS and CDR2 is FQNEAQ. CDR3 length: 15 amino acids. Here the CDR3 reads CASSLVRVPGNTIYF. The CDR3 coding sequence is TGTGCCAGCAGCTTAGTCCGGGTACCTGGAAACACCATATATTTT.

The J gene is TRBJ1-1, the V gene TRBV5-1; 7 bases match TRBD1. CDR3 length: 16 amino acids. Per the germline V gene, CDR1 is SGHRS and CDR2 is YFSETQ. The junction had 10 bases not matched to a gene; V was cut back by 5 bases and J by 0 bases. CDR3 residues: CASSSQTGQLNTEAFF. In DNA, the CDR3 is TGCGCCAGCAGTTCCCAAACGGGACAGCTGAACACTGAAGCTTTCTTT. Looking up the rest from reference TRBV5-1 and TRBJ1-1 gives the full variable domain: KAGVTQTPRYLIKTRGQQVTLSCSPISGHRSVSWYQQTPGQGLQFLFEYFSETQRNKGNFPGRFSGRQFSNSRSEMNVSTLELGDSALYLCASSSQTGQLNTEAFFGQGTRLTVV.

The CDR3 region has the DNA TGCGCCAGCAGCTTGAGGACTAGCGGGAGGACGGCCTACAATGAGCAGTTCTTC. Its protein is CASSLRTSGRTAYNEQFF. V usage is TRBV5-1 and J usage is TRBJ2-1, with 14 bases that match TRBD2. Germline V gene sequence: CDR1 SGHRS, CDR2 YFSETQ. The CDR3 is 18 residues long. V lost 1 base, J lost 2 bases, and 5 bases stayed unmatched.

V usage is TRBV7-8 and J usage is TRBJ2-3; TRBD2 aligns across 13 bases. J was trimmed by 4 bases and V by 5 bases; bases with no gene match: 6. CDR1 is SGHVS, CDR2 FQNEAQ, per germline. The CDR3 contains 16 residues. This chain's CDR3 is CASSPGLAGVPDTQYF. The CDR3 DNA is TGTGCCAGCAGCCCCGGACTAGCGGGAGTTCCAGATACGCAGTATTTT.

The V call is TRBV5-4, the J call TRBJ1-1, with no clear D. This CDR3 region has 12 residues. Germline lookup yields CDR1 SGHNT and CDR2 YYREEE (reference sequence). V dropped 4 bases and J dropped 0 bases, with 4 bases sitting between them. The CDR3 is CASSELNTEAFF. DNA for the CDR3: TGTGCCAGCAGCGAGCTGAACACTGAAGCTTTCTTT.

This clone was recorded only once. The chain has TRBV2 and TRBJ2-7; TRBD1 matches 9 bases. The CDR3 has 14 residues. Per germline, CDR1 SNHLY and CDR2 FYNNEI. V was clipped by 4 bases and J by 4 bases; unmatched bases: 5. CDR3 amino acids: CASSAGQGNYEQYF. The CDR3 DNA reads TGTGCCAGCAGTGCGGGACAGGGCAATTACGAGCAGTACTTC.

The chain recombines TRBV4-3 with TRBJ1-4; 9 nucleotides line up with TRBD1. Germline V gene sequence: CDR1 LGHNA, CDR2 YSLEER. V gave up 0 bases and J gave up 8 bases; unmatched junction bases: 7. This CDR3 has 16 amino acids. In DNA form, the CDR3 reads TGCGCCAGCAGCCAAGATATAGGACAGGGGTTAGAAAAACTGTTTTTT. Protein sequence: CASSQDIGQGLEKLFF.

V gene TRBV2 combines with J gene TRBJ1-5, with 12 bases fitting TRBD1. The CDR3 covers 14 residues. After removal of 7 bases from V and 6 bases from J, the junction contained 4 bases not matched to a gene. CDR1 and CDR2 (germline): SNHLY, FYNNEI. The CDR3 here is CASTRDRGPQPQHF. In DNA, the CDR3 is TGTGCCAGCACCCGGGACAGGGGGCCTCAGCCCCAGCATTTT.

The chain uses TRBV11-2 and TRBJ2-1; D is perhaps TRBD2 (7 bases). Trimming shortened V by 5 bases and J by 5 bases, and 16 bases separated the two germline ends. There are 15 residues in the CDR3. CDR1 and CDR2 from the germline V gene are SGHAT and FQNNGV. This chain's CDR3 is CASSARGPRDNEQFF. The CDR3 nucleotides read TGTGCCAGCAGCGCGCGGGGGCCTCGGGACAATGAGCAGTTCTTC.

CDR3 region: CSVGWGQSYEQYF. Written as DNA, the CDR3 is TGCAGCGTGGGGTGGGGACAAAGCTACGAGCAGTACTTC. The chain joins TRBV29-1 to TRBJ2-7, with TRBD1 as a possible D gene (6 bases). Trimming took 6 bases from V and 3 from J, leaving 15 bases between them. There are 13 residues in the CDR3. In germline, CDR1 is SQVTM, CDR2 ANQGSEA.

This clone showed up just a few times. V usage is TRBV4-3 and J usage is TRBJ2-7, with 7 bases aligning to TRBD2. Germline V gives CDR1 LGHNA, CDR2 YSLEER. The CDR3 has 15 amino acids. The J segment lost 7 bases and the V segment lost 4 bases, leaving 13 bases of the junction unmatched. For the CDR3, the DNA is TGCGCCAGCAGCCTAAGACAGCGGGGACCTCGGGAGCAGTACTTC. This translates into CASSLRQRGPREQYF.

The chain recombines TRBV4-3 with TRBJ2-5; TRBD1 matches 8 bases. The CDR3 is 14 residues long. V shed 3 bases and J 4 bases; nucleotides not matched to a gene: 4. CDR1 is LGHNA and CDR2 is YSLEER in the germline V gene. The CDR3 DNA follows: TGCGCCAGCAGCCAGAATGACAGGGGAGAGACCCAGTACTTC. Protein: CASSQNDRGETQYF.

The V and J genes are TRBV5-1 and TRBJ1-6; D call uncertain. The CDR3 sequence is 17 residues long. Germline CDR1 reads SGHRS; CDR2 reads YFSETQ. V lost 0 bases and J 7 bases, leaving 17 bases between the germline ends. DNA for the CDR3: TGCGCCAGCAGCTTGGCCCCACCGTTAGGGAGCAATTCACCCCTCCACTTT. Translating it yields CASSLAPPLGSNSPLHF.

The chain has TRBV10-3 and TRBJ1-5, with D unresolved. The germline gives CDR1 ENHRY, CDR2 SYGVKD. The V gene lost 0 bases and the J gene lost 2 bases, with 11 bases spanning the gap. This CDR3 is built from 16 residues. CDR3 DNA: TGTGCCATCAGTGAGTCTAGGCCCGGGGGCAATCAGCCCCAGCATTTT. Translating gives CAISESRPGGNQPQHF.